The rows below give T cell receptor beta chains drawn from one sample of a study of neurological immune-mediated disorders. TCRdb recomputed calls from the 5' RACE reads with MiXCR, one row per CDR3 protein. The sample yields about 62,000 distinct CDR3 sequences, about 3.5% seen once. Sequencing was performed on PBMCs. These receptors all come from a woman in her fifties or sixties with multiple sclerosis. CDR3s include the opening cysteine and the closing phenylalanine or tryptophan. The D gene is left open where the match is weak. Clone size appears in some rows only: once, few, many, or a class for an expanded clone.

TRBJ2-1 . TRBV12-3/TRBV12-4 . CASSLVKAYNEQFF TGTGCCAGCAGTTTAGTGAAGGCCTACAATGAGCAGTTCTTC
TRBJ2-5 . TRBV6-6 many CASRRGETQYF TGTGCCAGCCGAAGGGGGGAGACCCAGTACTTC
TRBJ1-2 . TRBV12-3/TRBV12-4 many CASSLARFTDGYTF TGTGCCAGCAGTTTAGCGCGGTTCACAGATGGCTACACCTTC
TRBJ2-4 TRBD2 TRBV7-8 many CASSSRLGEGAGGRAYSIQYF TGTGCCAGCAGCTCGCGACTGGGCGAGGGCGCAGGCGGGAGGGCCTACAGCATTCAGTACTTC
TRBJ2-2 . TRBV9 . CASSVGGNSRTGELFF TGTGCCAGCAGCGTAGGAGGGAACTCGAGGACCGGGGAGCTGTTTTTT
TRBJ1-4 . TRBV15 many CATSRDRAGFEKLFF TGTGCCACCAGCAGAGACAGGGCAGGTTTTGAAAAACTGTTTTTT
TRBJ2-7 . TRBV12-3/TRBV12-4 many CASSLKVHEQYF TGTGCCAGCAGTTTAAAGGTCCACGAGCAGTACTTC
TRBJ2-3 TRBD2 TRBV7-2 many CASSLGLAGAADTQYF TGTGCCAGCAGCTTGGGGCTAGCGGGAGCGGCAGATACGCAGTATTTT
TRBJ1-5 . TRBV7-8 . CASSFSSGTTNQPQHF TGTGCCAGCAGCTTTTCATCCGGGACGACCAATCAGCCCCAGCATTTT
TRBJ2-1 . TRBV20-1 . CSARGAYNEQFF TGCAGTGCTAGAGGGGCCTACAATGAGCAGTTCTTC
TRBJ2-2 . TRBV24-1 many CATSVCRERVPGELFF TGTGCCACCAGTGTATGCCGGGAGCGGGTCCCCGGGGAGCTGTTTTTT
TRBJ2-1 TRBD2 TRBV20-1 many CSASGGSSRDNEQFF TGCAGTGCTAGCGGGGGGAGTTCTCGGGACAATGAGCAGTTCTTC
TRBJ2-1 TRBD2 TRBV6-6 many CASSSQLAEQFF TGTGCCAGCAGTTCCCAACTAGCGGAGCAGTTCTTC
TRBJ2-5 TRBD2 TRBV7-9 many CASSPPGLAGMETQYF TGTGCCAGCAGCCCTCCGGGACTAGCGGGAATGGAGACCCAGTACTTC
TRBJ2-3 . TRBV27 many CASTSIWRREKDTQYF TGTGCCAGCACCTCGATCTGGCGGAGAGAGAAGGATACGCAGTATTTT
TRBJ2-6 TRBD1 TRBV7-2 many CASSGGQGAGANVLTF TGTGCCAGCAGCGGAGGACAGGGCGCTGGGGCCAACGTCCTGACTTTC
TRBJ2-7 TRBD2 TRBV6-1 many CASSERGLAAYEQYF TGTGCCAGCAGTGAACGGGGACTAGCGGCCTACGAGCAGTACTTC
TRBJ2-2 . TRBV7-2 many CASSLGGVGTGELFF TGTGCCAGCAGCTTAGGCGGCGTGGGCACCGGGGAGCTGTTTTTT
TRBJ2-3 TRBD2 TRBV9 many CASSGTSPGTDTQYF TGTGCCAGCAGCGGGACTAGCCCAGGCACAGATACGCAGTATTTT
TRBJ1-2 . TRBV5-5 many CASSLAQGQGSRHGYTF TGTGCCAGCAGCTTGGCCCAGGGGCAGGGGAGTCGTCATGGCTACACCTTC
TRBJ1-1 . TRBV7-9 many CASSLASTGNTEAFF TGTGCCAGCAGCTTAGCGTCAACGGGGAACACTGAAGCTTTCTTT
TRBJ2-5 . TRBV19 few CASSMWRETQYF TGTGCCAGTAGTATGTGGCGGGAGACCCAGTACTTC
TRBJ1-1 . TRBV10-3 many CAISRSSGESTEAFF TGTGCCATCAGTCGGAGTAGCGGGGAGAGCACTGAAGCTTTCTTT
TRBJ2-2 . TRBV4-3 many CASSQGIAVNTGELFF TGCGCCAGCAGCCAAGGGATAGCGGTGAACACCGGGGAGCTGTTTTTT
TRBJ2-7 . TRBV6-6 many CASSLRTYEQYF TGTGCCAGCAGCCTACGAACCTACGAGCAGTACTTC
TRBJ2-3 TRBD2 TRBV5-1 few CASSFGLAGEGDTQYF TGCGCCAGCAGCTTCGGACTAGCGGGAGAGGGAGATACGCAGTATTTT
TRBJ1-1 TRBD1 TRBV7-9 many CASSRTGAGMDAFF TGTGCCAGCAGCCGGACAGGGGCGGGAATGGATGCTTTCTTT
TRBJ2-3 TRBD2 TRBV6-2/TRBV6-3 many CASSYGPSSGSVTDTQYF TGTGCCAGCAGTTACGGCCCGTCCAGCGGGAGTGTGACAGATACGCAGTATTTT
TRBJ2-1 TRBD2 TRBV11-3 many CASSTSLAGGQFF TGTGCCAGCAGCACATCCTTAGCGGGGGGGCAGTTCTTC
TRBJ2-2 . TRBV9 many CASSRRAAEGYTGELFF TGTGCCAGCAGCCGTAGGGCTGCGGAAGGATACACCGGGGAGCTGTTTTTT
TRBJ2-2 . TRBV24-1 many CATSDTAVPNTGELFF TGTGCCACCAGTGATACCGCGGTCCCTAACACCGGGGAGCTGTTTTTT
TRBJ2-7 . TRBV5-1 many CASSGLGGLYEQYF TGCGCCAGCAGCGGACTGGGCGGACTCTACGAGCAGTACTTC
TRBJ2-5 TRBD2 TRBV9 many CASSRGGNQETQYF TGTGCCAGCAGCCGGGGGGGAAACCAAGAGACCCAGTACTTC
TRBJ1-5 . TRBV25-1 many CASSGSNQPQHF TGTGCCAGCAGTGGTAGCAATCAGCCCCAGCATTTT
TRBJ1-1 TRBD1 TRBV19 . CASSDRGRDTEAFF TGTGCCAGTAGTGACAGGGGCAGGGACACTGAAGCTTTCTTT
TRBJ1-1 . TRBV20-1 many CSARSPTDTEAFF TGCAGTGCTAGGAGCCCGACAGACACTGAAGCTTTCTTT
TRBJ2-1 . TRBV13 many CASSPSPPLVSNEQFF TGTGCCAGCAGCCCGTCCCCCCCACTAGTCTCCAATGAGCAGTTCTTC
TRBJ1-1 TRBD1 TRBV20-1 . CSARDRTGGKNTEAFF TGCAGTGCTAGGGATAGGACAGGGGGAAAGAACACTGAAGCTTTCTTT
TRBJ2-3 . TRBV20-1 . CSTIGGRASSTDTQYF TGCAGTACCATAGGGGGGAGGGCCTCTAGCACAGATACGCAGTATTTT
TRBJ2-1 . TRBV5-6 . CAISYGGRAYNEQFF TGTGCCATCAGCTACGGGGGCAGGGCTTACAATGAGCAGTTCTTC
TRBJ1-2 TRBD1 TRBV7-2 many CASSLEGGQGYGYTF TGTGCCAGCAGCTTAGAGGGGGGACAGGGATATGGCTACACCTTC
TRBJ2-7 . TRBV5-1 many CASSLSERTRTIEQYF TGCGCCAGCAGCTTGTCCGAAAGGACACGGACTATCGAGCAGTACTTC
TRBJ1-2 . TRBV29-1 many CSVDFRGLGYGYTF TGCAGCGTTGATTTTCGGGGGCTGGGCTATGGCTACACCTTC
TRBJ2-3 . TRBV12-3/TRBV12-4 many CASSLGAASTDTQYF TGTGCCAGCAGTTTGGGGGCAGCTAGCACAGATACGCAGTATTTT
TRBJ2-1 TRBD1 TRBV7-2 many CASSWTGGRGYNEQFF TGTGCCAGCAGCTGGACAGGGGGAAGAGGATACAATGAGCAGTTCTTC
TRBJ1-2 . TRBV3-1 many CASSQGLGGNYGYTF TGTGCCAGCAGCCAGGGGTTAGGAGGGAACTATGGCTACACCTTC